The entry below gives a single T cell receptor beta chain sequence along with its context. Its specific antigen is unknown. Base qualities are missing; no much larger clone stands one base away. The entry originates in a study of blood T cell repertoires in COVID-19 (dated by TCRdb to 2018 to 2020). Background for the entire study: The collaborator samples originated in the United States, Italy and Spain and spanned the acute and convalescent phases of COVID-19. HLA class I and class II types, where available, came from metadata supplied by the sample provider rather than from assay-based typing. The repertoires were made available in a free public database intended to serve as a resource for research on the immune response to SARS-CoV-2. The samples were drawn from two sources: the first 160 participants of the ongoing ImmuneRACE study, and 1,000 to 1,500 subjects contributed by 6 global collaborators. The sample metadata nearly always contained a de-identified subject ID, COVID-19 status, age in years and sex. The prospective study material was composed of cDNA or gDNA derived from T cells, B-cell-depleted T cells, or PBMCs. The dataset comprised deeply sampled blood TCRbeta repertoires from subjects exposed to, actively infected with, or recovered from COVID-19.

The immunoSEQ Assay, a bias-controlled multiplex PCR, was used to amplify TCRbeta CDR3 regions from genomic DNA. The authors' analysis ran thus. The number of nucleated cells in each sample was estimated from the amplification of reference gene primers within the assay. To quantify the absolute abundance of each unique TCRbeta CDR3 rearrangement, sequence reads were collapsed and filtered. For each sample, productive Simpson clonality was calculated by taking the square root of Simpson's diversity index across productive rearrangements. As stored in TCRdb, this immuneACCESS dataset retains in-frame rearrangements with V and J assigned. A fraction of the clones does not appear; measured against another copy, unresolved V genes explain less than half of the discrepancy, and the remainder lacks a known reason. That table is the source of V, J and clone size, and D and trimming were worked out from the DNA. For this sample there are roughly 360,000 clones; roughly four fifths appear just once. The top ten clones comprise around 5.1% of the sample.

Participants in the prospective study were aged about 18 to 95 years, lived in about two dozen United States geographic areas, and enrolled through a virtual design. In the prospective study, participants were assigned to cohorts based on the clinical history participants reported in a screening survey and a study questionnaire. ImmuneRACE Cohort 3 recovered participants were defined by two consecutive negative NP/OP PCR tests, healthcare professional clearance, or symptom resolution. In the prospective study, whole blood, serum and a nasopharyngeal or oropharyngeal swab were collected from each participant by mobile phlebotomists. Prospective study participants could optionally give additional blood draws and questionnaires over an approximately two-month period. Prospective study blood samples were shipped either frozen or at room temperature before DNA extraction. The investigation overall reported the following: Clinical and demographic metadata were provided uncurated, with the amount varying by source and participant.

This receptor was taken from a woman aged 45-59 years who had recovered from COVID-19. Sequencing used PBMCs or T cells enriched from blood (not recorded which).

The base sequence is TGTGCCAGCAGCTTAACCGATAGCGGGAGTGGCTTCGAGCAGTACTTC. Its product reads: CASSLTDSGSGFEQYF. The chain was built from TRBV11-1 and TRBJ2-7, with TRBD2 matching 9 junction bases. V loses 2 bases at its end and J loses 6 bases; junction bases beyond the gene matches: 11. The CDR3 has 16 amino acids, counting the end cysteine and phenylalanine. The DNA shown is the 48-base CDR3, in frame from base 1. As encoded in the germline V gene (reference sequence), CDR1 is SGHAT while CDR2 is FQDESV.